The clone carrying this TCR beta chain has more than one count but fewer than ten. Sequencing used immunoSEQ multiplex PCR; TCRdb keeps in-frame clones, though not all of them. The data hold around 49,000 clones, with 70% to 85% observed a single time. This record comes from a study of blood T cell repertoires in COVID-19. About the research overall: T cells, B-cell-depleted T cells, or PBMCs supplied cDNA or gDNA.

Trimming stripped 2 bases from V and 4 bases from J, with 12 bases between. The CDR3 covers 15 residues. CDR1 and CDR2 from the germline V gene are LGHNA and YNFKEQ. Clinical histories supplied by participants themselves formed the basis of cohort assignment. The sequence was obtained from a woman aged 50 to 60 with acute COVID-19. The rearrangement uses TRBV4-2 and TRBJ1-5, with a tentative D call TRBD1 (6 bases). Sequencing used PBMCs or T cells enriched from blood (not recorded which). The CDR3 here is CASSQLRTGNQPQHF. In DNA form, the CDR3 reads TGTGCCAGCAGCCAACTCAGAACAGGGAATCAGCCCCAGCATTTT.